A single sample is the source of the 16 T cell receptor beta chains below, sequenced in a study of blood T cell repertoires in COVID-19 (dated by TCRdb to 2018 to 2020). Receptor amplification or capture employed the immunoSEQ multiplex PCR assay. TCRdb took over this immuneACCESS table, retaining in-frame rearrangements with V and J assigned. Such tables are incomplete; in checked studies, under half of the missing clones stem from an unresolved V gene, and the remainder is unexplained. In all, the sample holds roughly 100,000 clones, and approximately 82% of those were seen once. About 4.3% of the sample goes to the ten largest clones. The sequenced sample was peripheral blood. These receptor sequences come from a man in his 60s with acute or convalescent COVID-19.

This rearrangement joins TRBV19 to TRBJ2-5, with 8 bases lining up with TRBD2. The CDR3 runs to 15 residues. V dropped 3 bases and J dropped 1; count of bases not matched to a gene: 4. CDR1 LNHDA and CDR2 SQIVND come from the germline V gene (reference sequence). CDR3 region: CASSMSGGGQETQYF. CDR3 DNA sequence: TGTGCCAGTAGTATGTCGGGGGGGGGCCAAGAGACCCAGTACTTC. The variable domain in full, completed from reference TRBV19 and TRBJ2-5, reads DGGITQSPKYLFRKEGQNVTLSCEQNLNHDAMYWYRQDPGQGLRLIYYSQIVNDFQKGDIAEGYSVSREKKESFPLTVTSAQKNPTAFYLCASSMSGGGQETQYFGPGTRLLVL.

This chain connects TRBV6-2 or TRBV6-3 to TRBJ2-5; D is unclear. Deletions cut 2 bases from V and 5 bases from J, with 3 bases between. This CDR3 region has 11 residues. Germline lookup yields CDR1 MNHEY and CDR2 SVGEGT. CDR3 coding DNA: TGTGCCAGCAGTTACCGTGAGACCCAGTACTTC. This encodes CASSYRETQYF.

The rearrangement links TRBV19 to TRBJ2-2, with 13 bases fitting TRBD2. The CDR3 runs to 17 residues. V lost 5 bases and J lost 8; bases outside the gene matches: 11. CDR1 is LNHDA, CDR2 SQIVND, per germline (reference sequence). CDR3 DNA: TGTGCCAGTAGTCTTGACGGTCCGGGACTAGCGGGAGGGGAGCTGTTTTTT. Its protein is CASSLDGPGLAGGELFF.

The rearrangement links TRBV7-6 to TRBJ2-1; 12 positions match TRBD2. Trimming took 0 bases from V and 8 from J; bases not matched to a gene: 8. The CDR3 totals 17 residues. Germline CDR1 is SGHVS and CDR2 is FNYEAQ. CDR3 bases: TGTGCCAGCAGCTTAGCGCTGACTAGCGGGAGTACCGATGAGCAGTTCTTC. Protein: CASSLALTSGSTDEQFF. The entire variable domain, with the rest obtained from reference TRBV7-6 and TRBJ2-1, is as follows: GAGVSQSPRYKVTKRGQDVALRCDPISGHVSLYWYRQALGQGPEFLTYFNYEAQQDKSGLPNDRFSAERPEGSISTLTIQRTEQRDSAMYRCASSLALTSGSTDEQFFGPGTRLTVL.

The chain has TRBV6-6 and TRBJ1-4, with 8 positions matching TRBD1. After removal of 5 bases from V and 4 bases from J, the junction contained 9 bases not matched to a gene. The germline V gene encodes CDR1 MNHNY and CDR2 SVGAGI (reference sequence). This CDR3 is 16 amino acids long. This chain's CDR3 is CASSTLDRGGNEKLFF. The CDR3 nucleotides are TGTGCCAGCAGTACCCTAGACAGGGGAGGTAATGAAAAACTGTTTTTT.

The CDR3 sequence is CASATASRYTEAFF. The DNA of the CDR3 is TGTGCCAGCGCGACAGCATCTCGTTACACTGAAGCTTTCTTT. The chain recombines TRBV2 with TRBJ1-1, with a possible D match to TRBD1 (5 bases). The germline V and J ends were trimmed by 8 bases and 3 bases, with 16 bases remaining between them. This CDR3 has 14 amino acids. In germline, CDR1 is SNHLY, CDR2 FYNNEI.

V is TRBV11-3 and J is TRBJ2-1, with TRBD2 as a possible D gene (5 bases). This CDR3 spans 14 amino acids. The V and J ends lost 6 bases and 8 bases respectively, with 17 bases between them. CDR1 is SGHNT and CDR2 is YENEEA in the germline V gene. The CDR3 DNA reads TGTGCCAGCAGGGACCTCCGGGGATACGATGAGCAGTTCTTC. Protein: CASRDLRGYDEQFF.

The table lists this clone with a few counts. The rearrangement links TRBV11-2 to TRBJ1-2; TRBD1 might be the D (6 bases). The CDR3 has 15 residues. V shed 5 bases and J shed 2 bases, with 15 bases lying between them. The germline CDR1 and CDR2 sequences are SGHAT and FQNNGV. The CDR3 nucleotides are TGTGCCAGCAGCCCCGCGGACAGTCCGAACTATGGCTACACCTTC. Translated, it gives CASSPADSPNYGYTF.

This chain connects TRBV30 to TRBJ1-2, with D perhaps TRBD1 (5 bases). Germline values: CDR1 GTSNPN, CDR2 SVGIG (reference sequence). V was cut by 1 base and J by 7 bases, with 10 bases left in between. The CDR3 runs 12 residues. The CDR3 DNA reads TGTGCCTGGAGTGCAGGGCTCGGTGGCTACACCTTC. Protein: CAWSAGLGGYTF.

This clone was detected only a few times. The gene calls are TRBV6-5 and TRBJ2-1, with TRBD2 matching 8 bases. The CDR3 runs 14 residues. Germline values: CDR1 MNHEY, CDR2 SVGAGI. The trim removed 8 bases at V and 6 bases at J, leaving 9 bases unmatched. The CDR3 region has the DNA TGTGCCAGCCGTCCGACGGGAGGGCCCAATGAGCAGTTCTTC. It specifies CASRPTGGPNEQFF.

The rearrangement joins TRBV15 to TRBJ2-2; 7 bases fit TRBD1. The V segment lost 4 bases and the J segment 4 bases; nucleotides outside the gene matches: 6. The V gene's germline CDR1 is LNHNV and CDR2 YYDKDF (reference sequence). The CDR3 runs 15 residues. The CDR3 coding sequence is TGTGCCACCAGCACGGCAGGGGGTTCCACCGGGGAGCTGTTTTTT. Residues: CATSTAGGSTGELFF.

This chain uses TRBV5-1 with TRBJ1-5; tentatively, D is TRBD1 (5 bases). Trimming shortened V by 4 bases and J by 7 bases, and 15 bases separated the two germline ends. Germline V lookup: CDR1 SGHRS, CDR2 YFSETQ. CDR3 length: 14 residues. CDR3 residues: CASSETGGRQPQHF. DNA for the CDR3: TGCGCCAGCAGCGAAACAGGCGGAAGGCAGCCCCAGCATTTT.

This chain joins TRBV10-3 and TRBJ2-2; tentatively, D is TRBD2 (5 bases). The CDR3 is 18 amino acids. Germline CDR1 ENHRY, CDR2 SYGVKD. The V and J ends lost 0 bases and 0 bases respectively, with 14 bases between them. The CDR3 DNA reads TGTGCCATCAGTGAGTCGATAGGGAGAGCGGCGAACACCGGGGAGCTGTTTTTT. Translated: CAISESIGRAANTGELFF.

In nucleotides, the CDR3 is TGTGCCAGCAGTTCATCGTCGGACAGAAGCAGGGATACGCAGTATTTT. It codes for CASSSSSDRSRDTQYF. This chain links TRBV6-5 with TRBJ2-3; D is possibly TRBD1 (6 bases). Deletions cut 4 bases from V and 6 bases from J, with 20 bases between. Germline CDR1 reads MNHEY; CDR2 reads SVGAGI. The CDR3 runs 16 residues.

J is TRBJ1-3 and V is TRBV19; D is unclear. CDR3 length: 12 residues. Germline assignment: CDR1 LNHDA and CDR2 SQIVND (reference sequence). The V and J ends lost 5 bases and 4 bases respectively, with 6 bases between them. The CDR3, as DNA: TGTGCCAGTAGTGTCCCGGGAAACACCATATATTTT. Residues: CASSVPGNTIYF.

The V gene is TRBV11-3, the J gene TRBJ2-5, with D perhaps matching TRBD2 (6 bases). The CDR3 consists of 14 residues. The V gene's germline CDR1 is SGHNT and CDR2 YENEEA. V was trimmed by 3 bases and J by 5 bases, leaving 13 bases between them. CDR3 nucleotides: TGTGCCAGCAGCTTGGGGGGATCATGGGAGACCCAGTACTTC. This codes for CASSLGGSWETQYF.